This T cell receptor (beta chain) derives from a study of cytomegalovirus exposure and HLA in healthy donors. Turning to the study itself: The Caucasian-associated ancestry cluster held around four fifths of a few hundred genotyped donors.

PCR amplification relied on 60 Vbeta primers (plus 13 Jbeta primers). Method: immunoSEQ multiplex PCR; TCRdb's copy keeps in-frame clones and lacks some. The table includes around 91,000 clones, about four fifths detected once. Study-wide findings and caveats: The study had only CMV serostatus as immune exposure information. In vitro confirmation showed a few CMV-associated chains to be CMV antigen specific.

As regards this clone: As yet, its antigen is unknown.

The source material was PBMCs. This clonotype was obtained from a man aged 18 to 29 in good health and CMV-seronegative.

The CDR3 spells CASSFSTSGTYEQYF. The CDR3 DNA reads TGTGCCAGCAGTTTCTCGACTAGCGGGACCTACGAGCAGTACTTC. The rearrangement joins TRBV27 to TRBJ2-7, with TRBD2 identical over 11 bases. The junction had 3 bases not matched to a gene; V was cut back by 3 bases and J by 2 bases. CDR3 length equals 15 residues. The germline V gene has CDR1 MNHEY and CDR2 SMNVEV (reference sequence).